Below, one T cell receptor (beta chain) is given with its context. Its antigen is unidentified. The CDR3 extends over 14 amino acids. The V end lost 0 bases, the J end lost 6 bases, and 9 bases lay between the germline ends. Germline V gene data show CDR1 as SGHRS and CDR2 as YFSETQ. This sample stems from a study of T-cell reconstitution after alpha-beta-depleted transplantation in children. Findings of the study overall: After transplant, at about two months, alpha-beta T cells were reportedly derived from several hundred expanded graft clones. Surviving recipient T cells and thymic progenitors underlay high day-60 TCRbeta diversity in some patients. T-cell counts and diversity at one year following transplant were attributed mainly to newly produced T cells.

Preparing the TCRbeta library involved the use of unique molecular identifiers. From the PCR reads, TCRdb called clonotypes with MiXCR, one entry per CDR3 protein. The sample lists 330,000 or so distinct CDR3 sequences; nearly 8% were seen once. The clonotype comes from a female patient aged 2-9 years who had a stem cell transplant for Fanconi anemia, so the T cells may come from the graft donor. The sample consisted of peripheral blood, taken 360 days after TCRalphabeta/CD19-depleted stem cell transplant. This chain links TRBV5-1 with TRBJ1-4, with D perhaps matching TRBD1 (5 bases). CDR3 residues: CASSLVGTDEKLFF. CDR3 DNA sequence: TGCGCCAGCAGCTTGGTGGGGACTGATGAAAAACTGTTTTTT.